Following are 15 T cell receptor beta chains from one sample sequenced in a study of T-cell memory formation after mild COVID-19. TCRdb reprocessed the 5' RACE reads with MiXCR, giving one entry per CDR3 protein. The sample records approximately 300,000 distinct CDR3 sequences, about 16% being singletons. The sample was PBMCs or a T cell subset sorted from them (not recorded which). The receptors were sampled from a man aged 18-30 years who had mild COVID-19 (a few samples of this study predate the infection). Cell type and time point are not known.

This clonotype was seen more than once but under ten times. The chain recombines TRBV6-5 with TRBJ1-5; 8 bases agree with TRBD1. Trimming took 7 bases from V and 2 from J; bases not matched to a gene: 7. Germline V gives CDR1 MNHEY, CDR2 SVGAGI. This CDR3 contains 15 residues. The CDR3 is CASMDRARGNQPQHF. As DNA, the CDR3 is TGTGCCAGCATGGACAGGGCCAGAGGCAATCAGCCCCAGCATTTT.

V gene TRBV10-3 combines with J gene TRBJ2-7; D perhaps matches TRBD2 (6 bases). The length of the CDR3 is 12 residues. Germline values: CDR1 ENHRY, CDR2 SYGVKD. V was clipped by 6 bases and J by 3 bases, with 9 bases between them. CDR3 nucleotide sequence: TGTGCCATCAGCGAGACTAGCTACGAGCAGTACGTC. Its translation: CAISETSYEQYV.

At least ten counts were recorded for this clonotype. This chain uses TRBV20-1 with TRBJ2-7; unclear D gene. Trimming took 6 bases from V and 3 from J, leaving 9 bases between them. This CDR3 is 11 amino acids long. CDR1 and CDR2 (germline): DFQATT, SNEGSKA (reference sequence). CDR3 nucleotides: TGCAGTGCCGGCGCCAGCTACGAGCAGTACTTC. Encoded protein: CSAGASYEQYF.

The V gene is TRBV7-2, the J gene TRBJ1-5; possible D gene TRBD1, 5 bases. CDR3 length: 13 residues. CDR1 is SGHTA, CDR2 FQGNSA, per germline. Trimming shortened V by 5 bases and J by 4 bases, and 9 bases separated the two germline ends. The CDR3 loop reads CASSPDKNQPQHF. CDR3 DNA sequence: TGTGCCAGCAGCCCGGACAAGAATCAGCCCCAGCATTTT. Based on the CDR3 plus reference TRBV7-2 and TRBJ1-5, the full variable domain is GAGVSQSPSNKVTEKGKDVELRCDPISGHTALYWYRQSLGQGLEFLIYFQGNSAPDKSGLPSDRFSAERTGGSVSTLTIQRTQQEDSAVYLCASSPDKNQPQHFGDGTRLSIL.

This chain's CDR3 is CASRDTSGGADTQYF. The CDR3, as DNA: TGCGCCAGCAGAGATACTAGCGGGGGGGCAGATACGCAGTATTTT. The V call is TRBV5-1, the J call TRBJ2-3; TRBD2 aligns across 13 bases. Per germline, CDR1 SGHRS and CDR2 YFSETQ. V dropped 5 bases and J dropped 4; count of bases not matched to a gene: 4. This CDR3 contains 15 residues.

The J gene is TRBJ1-2, the V gene TRBV12-3 or TRBV12-4; D is unclear. The CDR3 runs 13 residues. The V gene lost 2 bases and the J gene lost 8 bases, with 12 bases spanning the gap. This CDR3 is CASSLIPPGGYTF. Here the CDR3 DNA reads TGTGCCAGCAGTTTAATACCCCCCGGAGGCTACACCTTC.

In nucleotides, the CDR3 is TGCGCCAGCAGCCCGTTGGCAGGTGGAACCGGGGAGCTGTTTTTT. Its translation: CASSPLAGGTGELFF. This chain uses TRBV4-1 with TRBJ2-2; the D is unclear. CDR1 is MGHRA and CDR2 is YSYEKL in the germline V gene. The CDR3 is 15 amino acids. V gave up 4 bases and J gave up 5 bases, with 14 bases separating them.

The table lists this clonotype with a few counts. The chain is built from TRBV15 and TRBJ2-3; 8 nucleotides match TRBD1. The CDR3 loop spans 14 amino acids. The ends lost 2 bases at V and 6 bases at J; junction bases unmatched: 4. The germline V gene has CDR1 LNHNV and CDR2 YYDKDF (reference sequence). In DNA, the CDR3 is TGTGCCACCAGCAGACAGGGGGCCCTTGATACGCAGTATTTT. It specifies CATSRQGALDTQYF.

At least ten counts were recorded for this clonotype. The gene calls are TRBV5-1 and TRBJ1-2; 10 bases map to TRBD1. Trimming removed 4 bases from V and 4 bases from J; junction bases left unmatched: 4. The V gene's germline CDR1 is SGHRS and CDR2 YFSETQ. The CDR3 spans 14 residues. The CDR3 DNA reads TGCGCCAGCAGCCGGGACAGGGGCGTCTATGGCTACACCTTC. The encoded protein is CASSRDRGVYGYTF.

The chain carries TRBV5-1 and TRBJ1-2; 8 nucleotides agree with TRBD1. Germline V gene data show CDR1 as SGHRS and CDR2 as YFSETQ. The CDR3 is 13 residues long. V shed 4 bases, J shed 8 bases, and the junction held 7 bases outside the gene matches. CDR3 coding DNA: TGCGCCAGCAGCCCCAGGGACAGGTCGGGCTACACCTTC. Amino acids: CASSPRDRSGYTF.

This clonotype was seen a handful of times. The V call is TRBV3-1, the J call TRBJ1-2; TRBD1 aligns across 7 bases. Germline V lookup: CDR1 LGHDT, CDR2 YNNKEL (reference sequence). The CDR3 is made up of 16 amino acids. The V gene end was trimmed by 4 bases and the J gene end by 4 bases; junction bases not matched to a gene: 12. This CDR3 is CASSLDVTGILYGYTF. CDR3 coding DNA: TGTGCCAGCAGCCTCGACGTGACAGGGATCCTCTATGGCTACACCTTC.

This clonotype was seen a few times. The J gene is TRBJ2-3, the V gene TRBV7-2; 11 nucleotides align to TRBD1. Germline values: CDR1 SGHTA, CDR2 FQGNSA. V lost 6 bases, J lost 5 bases, and 7 bases stayed unmatched. CDR3 length equals 15 residues. CDR3 sequence reads: CASRRTGTGGDTQYF. Written as DNA, the CDR3 is TGTGCCAGCAGACGAACCGGGACAGGGGGAGATACGCAGTATTTT.

In this sample, this clonotype turned up many times. The gene calls are TRBV7-2 and TRBJ1-6, with 8 bases fitting TRBD1. Germline values: CDR1 SGHTA, CDR2 FQGNSA. This CDR3 is built from 15 residues. Trimming cost V 4 bases and J 5 bases; bases outside gene matches: 4. The CDR3 DNA follows: TGTGCCAGCAGCTGGGGACAGGCCGATAATTCACCCCTCCACTTT. Protein: CASSWGQADNSPLHF.

This clonotype was observed a few times. This chain connects TRBV7-7 to TRBJ1-5, with D uncertain. V lost 3 bases and J 0 bases, leaving 24 bases between the germline ends. The CDR3 extends over 20 amino acids. Germline loops: CDR1 SSHAT, CDR2 FNYEAQ (reference sequence). This chain's CDR3 is CASSFTRAASLGYSNQPQHF. DNA of the CDR3: TGTGCCAGCAGCTTTACCAGAGCAGCCTCCTTGGGGTATAGCAATCAGCCCCAGCATTTT.

J is TRBJ1-1 and V is TRBV6-2 or TRBV6-3; TRBD1 matches 7 bases. In germline, CDR1 is MNHEY, CDR2 SVGEGT. The CDR3 runs 15 residues. V lost 5 bases, J lost 0 bases, and 6 bases stayed unmatched. The CDR3 DNA reads as TGTGCCAGCAGTGAACCGGGACAGATGAACACTGAAGCTTTCTTT. This gives the protein CASSEPGQMNTEAFF.